This T cell receptor beta chain is from a study of post-analysis software for immune sequencing data (dated by TCRdb to the mid-2010s). About the investigation overall: The recorded disease courses included relapsing-remitting, secondary progressive and progressive-relapsing multiple sclerosis, and some patients had no subtype annotation. The patient repertoires were set against approximately 10 previously published healthy control repertoires from donors whose ages ranged from roughly 6 to 27 years. A subset of samples was prepared in parallel using single-end sample barcoding, then pooled and co-amplified after Illumina adapter ligation. What the research found in general, with its limitations: Compared with controls, multiple sclerosis patients had significantly lower normalized Chao1 diversity, a finding suggesting substantial peripheral T-cell clonal expansion. Patients showed significantly higher frequencies than controls for about 5 TRBV segments, among them TRBV5-6, TRBV5-1 and TRBV20-1. The multiple sclerosis patient group was slightly younger than the control group. When samples were clustered directly using the F measure, samples prepared in the same batch co-clustered strongly, which prompted a batch-effect correction.

Receptors were amplified or captured by PCR. Sequencing was carried out with an Illumina HiSeq 2500. Unique molecular identifiers were incorporated into TCR beta cDNA libraries to reduce PCR and sequencing biases. Per 1 to 10 million input T cells, roughly 500,000 cDNA molecules were obtained, such that each molecule approximated one T cell. The patient libraries were prepared and sequenced with the same protocol used for the earlier healthy control dataset. Samples belonging to the same batch were prepared together, multiplexed and sequenced on a shared HiSeq lane. The source study handled its data this way. Raw barcoded reads were processed with MIGEC, and single-read molecular identifier groups were discarded before consensus assembly and CDR3 extraction. Clonotype tables were post-analysed with VDJtools, normalizing diversity by down-sampling all datasets to the smallest sample size. In repertoire overlap clustering, CDR3 amino acid sequences, but not nucleotide sequences, were matched to correct batch-related cross-sample contamination. The raw public reads went through TCRdb reprocessing: fastp at Q25, MiXCR clone calling, in-frame beta chains kept. One record per CDR3 amino acid sequence lists the most common genes and DNA. Here the V and J calls rest on TCRdb's processing, not on the authors' analysis. This sample holds 650,000 to 850,000 distinct CDR3 sequences; roughly 50% were observed only once. The ten largest clones add up to approximately 4.5% of the sample.

CDR1 SGHTA and CDR2 FQGNSA are derived from the germline V gene. The junction shows trimming of 0 bases on V and 8 bases on J, plus 8 bases between the germline ends. The CDR3 covers 13 residues, taking in both the cysteine and the phenylalanine. Only the CDR3 DNA stays, 39 bases, in frame from base 1. To demonstrate the VDJtools post-analysis software, TCR beta repertoires were profiled from the peripheral blood of roughly 14 young patients with multiple sclerosis. Multiple sclerosis patients were children and adolescents aged roughly 6 to 16 years. This clonotype was seen a few times. The antigen this receptor binds is unknown. The input lacks base qualities; no much larger clone sits a single base away.

Sequencing used blood. This TCR derives from a girl between 10 and 17 years old with multiple sclerosis. The rearranged chain carries TRBV7-2 and TRBJ2-1, with the D gene too uncertain to name. The CDR3 here reads CASSLAIGDEQFF. The sequenced DNA is TGTGCCAGCAGCTTAGCGATCGGAGATGAGCAGTTCTTC.